This T cell receptor (beta chain) was captured in a study of regulatory T cells in long-lasting Graves disease (dated by TCRdb to the early 2020s). Background on the whole study: Newly diagnosed Graves' disease patients had taken antithyroid drugs for less than 3 months. Patients with persistent Graves' disease were compared with patients with newly diagnosed Graves' disease using TCR sequencing and RNA sequencing of peripheral blood. The study was registered as a clinical trial and conducted in China. A total of 33 samples were covered by TCR sequencing, comprising approximately 13 persistent and around 20 newly diagnosed Graves' disease patients. What the study reported, not specific to this receptor: The authors noted that the small sample size was a limitation that may lower accuracy. The study examined only peripheral blood because the primary lesion, thyroid tissue, could not be accessed. Compared with newly diagnosed patients, persistent Graves' disease patients had lower TCR Shannon entropy and fewer highly expanded clones, which suggests clonal expansion. Sequencing and analysis were limited to the TCR beta chain. TRBV28, TRBJ1-2 and TRBJ2-5 were preferentially used in persistent disease, while TRBV20-1 and TRBJ2-1 were favored in newly diagnosed disease. Persistent patients shared more public clonotypes among themselves (around 2,800) than newly diagnosed patients did (roughly 910).

V is clipped by 5 bases and J by 6 bases, and the sequence between their germline boundaries is 9 bases long. From cysteine to phenylalanine, the CDR3 is 12 amino acids long. Only the CDR3 portion is preserved as DNA: 36 bases, with reading frame beginning at the first base. Library preparation employed multiplex PCR. TCRdb names Illumina HiSeq 4000 as the instrument used. iRepertoire HTBI primers and Arm-PCR amplification of CDR3 regions were used to construct TCR beta libraries. PCR products were gel purified before sequencing. The original methods were these. A total of some 65 TRBV and 14 TRBJ segments were identified across samples and were used for gene usage analysis of CDR3 amino acid clonotypes. Filtered high-quality paired reads were merged into contigs using COPE and FqMerger. BLAST was used to align contigs to the IMGT TRBV, TRBD and TRBJ reference genes, and CDR3 was defined following IMGT. Any clonotype with a frequency above 0.1% was counted as a highly expanded clone. Shannon entropy served as the measure of repertoire diversity, while the Gini coefficient captured V-J evenness. Public clonotypes were defined as clonotypes shared by more than one individual. Starting from the raw public reads, TCRdb applied fastp trimming at Q25, assembled clones with MiXCR and retained in-frame beta chains. Identical CDR3 protein sequences are pooled into one entry, listed with their most common genes and DNA. None of the V and J calls come from the authors' own analysis; TCRdb made them. The sample contains 620,000 or so distinct CDR3 sequences, 16% of them found a single time. Together, the top ten hold 15% to 20% of the sample.

The label giving this sample's time point can be read as: newly diagnosed GD, antithyroid drugs for less than 3 months. For both TCR sequencing and RNA sequencing, RNA was extracted from PBMCs using TRIzol. The diagnosis of Graves' disease was made according to American Thyroid Association guidelines. Recruitment of patients was carried out at an endocrinology department in Xi'an, China. Each patient gave around 9.2 milliliters of peripheral blood, collected in an EDTA anticoagulant tube. Ficoll Paque Plus density gradient separation was used to isolate PBMCs, and no further T cell sorting was performed. An Agilent 2100 Bioanalyzer and agarose gel were used to assess RNA quality, and a NanoDrop 2000 was used to measure RNA concentration. As for this clonotype: Its binding antigen is unknown. No clone much larger than this one lies a single base away; base qualities are absent.

This sample also belongs to another study, concerning T cells in Graves' hyperthyroidism and ophthalmopathy. The second paper further reports: Stable Graves' hyperthyroidism was defined as no progression to ophthalmopathy during 18 months of follow-up. Hyperthyroidism patients were newly diagnosed, with disease duration under 2 months, and aged 18 to 65 years. Patients with uncontrolled infections, other autoimmune diseases, pregnancy or lactation were excluded. Diagnoses relied on clinical symptoms, serum thyroxine and TRAb, thyroid ultrasound and orbital computed tomography. A first-round RT-PCR of the TCR CDR3 used the HTBI primer set with the Qiagen OneStep RT-PCR kit. Most expanded thyroid clonotypes (frequency above 0.001) were also detected in blood, suggesting blood repertoires may reflect thyroid immune responses. A model built on a 13 V-J signature distinguished ophthalmopathy from stable hyperthyroidism, reaching about 88% sensitivity and around 81% specificity in cross-validation and 80%/75% in testing. During validation, the model predicted progression to ophthalmopathy a median of approximately 6.5 months ahead of onset, with around 65% sensitivity and less than 85% specificity. To identify distinguishing TCR V-J signatures, a discovery cohort of about 100 patients was used, comprising 43 with Graves' ophthalmopathy and around 60 with stable Graves' hyperthyroidism. Whether ophthalmopathy could be predicted prospectively was tested in an independent validation cohort made up of 18 to 20 hyperthyroidism patients plus 17 patients who later progressed to ophthalmopathy. The roughly 91 discovery patients were randomly divided into training and test sets at a 7:3 ratio. In addition, the study compared T-cell repertoires in thyroid tissue and in blood from 6 or 7 Graves' hyperthyroidism patients. Once sampling was done, hyperthyroidism patients were given methimazole at a starting dose of 30 mg daily, whereas ophthalmopathy patients were given high-dose intravenous methylprednisolone. The libraries were constructed in a second round of multiplex PCR and then size-selected and purified. Libraries were sequenced paired-end with 100 bp reads on an Illumina HiSeq2000. SOAPnuke was used to process the raw data, throwing out any read that contained adapters or uncalled bases, had a mean Phred below 15, or lacked an exact constant-primer or identifier match. High-quality paired reads were merged with COPE v1.2.5, and unique nucleotide sequences were defined as clonotypes. MiTCR v1.1 was used to align clonotypes to the IMGT TRBV, TRBD and TRBJ reference segments. Analysis was restricted to V-J combinations with a frequency above 0.0001, which covered about 99% of repertoires. A TCS score was defined as the ratio of F50 (clonal expansion) to E x V (chaos), with BLOSUM62-based TCRdist applied between CDR3 peptides within each V-J. Welch's t-statistics and random forest reduced roughly 500 V-J features to some 14, which were used in a naive Bayes classifier (R e1071). Sample size was not statistically predetermined, and blinding of investigators to group allocation was not performed. According to the paper, TCR Vbeta CDR3 sequencing was carried out on 135 peripheral blood samples, which came from under 50 ophthalmopathy, approximately 78 hyperthyroidism and approximately 17 progressor patients.

This material consisted of peripheral blood mononuclear cells (PBMCs), taken at new diagnosis, from a patient treated with antithyroid drugs. The receptor was derived from a woman aged 30 to 39 with Graves disease. Donor details come from another sample of the same person, matched by shared clones. The receptor chain draws on TRBV12-3 or TRBV12-4 and TRBJ2-3, with no reliable assignment of the D segment. CDR3 sequence: CASSSSHDTQYF. The bases read TGTGCCAGCAGTAGCAGCCACGATACGCAGTATTTT.